These 5 T cell receptor beta chains were all obtained from the same sample, sequenced in a study of T cell repertoires in cytomegalovirus infection. TCRdb reprocessed the reads with MiXCR, giving one entry per CDR3 protein. The sample yields about 230,000 distinct CDR3 sequences, roughly 22% seen once. What was sequenced was CD8+ T cells from PBMCs. The receptors here all came from a human donor in good health (CMV status not recorded). Some clones in this sample may be carry-over from other donors' samples.

The chain recombines TRBV2 with TRBJ1-6, with D perhaps TRBD1 (5 bases). There are 15 residues in the CDR3. Trimming cost V 4 bases and J 3 bases, with 10 bases left between them. The germline V gene encodes CDR1 SNHLY and CDR2 FYNNEI. The CDR3 is CASSVDSLYNSPLHF. The CDR3 nucleotides read TGTGCCAGCAGTGTAGACAGCCTCTATAATTCACCCCTCCACTTT.

This chain's CDR3 is CASSWAGALEQYF. The CDR3, as DNA: TGTGCCAGCAGTTGGGCGGGAGCCCTGGAGCAGTACTTC. The rearrangement joins TRBV6-2 or TRBV6-3 to TRBJ2-7, with 7 nucleotides matching TRBD2. Germline V gene data show CDR1 as MNHEY and CDR2 as SVGEGT. V was pared by 4 bases and J by 7 bases, with 7 bases of the junction left unmatched. CDR3 length: 13 amino acids.

This clonotype appeared many times. The rearrangement links TRBV6-2 or TRBV6-3 to TRBJ1-1, with D perhaps matching TRBD1 (6 bases). V lost 4 bases and J lost 2, with 11 bases in between. CDR1 and CDR2 from the germline V gene are MNHEY and SVGEGT. This CDR3 comprises 14 residues. The CDR3 here is CASSSTGGNTEAFF. As DNA, the CDR3 is TGTGCCAGCAGTTCTACCGGGGGCAACACTGAAGCTTTCTTT.

The rearrangement joins TRBV9 to TRBJ2-7; maybe TRBD2 (7 bases). Germline loops: CDR1 SGDLS, CDR2 YYNGEE. The CDR3 consists of 15 residues. V shed 2 bases and J shed 7 bases, with 19 bases lying between them. CDR3 DNA: TGTGCCAGCAGCGTCGCACCCGGGGGGCCGAGGGAGCAGTACTTC. Protein product: CASSVAPGGPREQYF.

J is TRBJ2-1 and V is TRBV7-4; D gene unclear. Trimming pared 6 bases from V and 0 bases from J, leaving 15 bases between. This CDR3 spans 16 amino acids. Germline V gene sequence: CDR1 SGHVT, CDR2 SQSDAQ. CDR3 sequence reads: CASRPSLGSSYNEQFF. As DNA, the CDR3 is TGTGCCAGCAGACCCTCTTTGGGTAGCTCCTACAATGAGCAGTTCTTC.